The clone carrying this TCR beta chain was counted a few times. Its antigen is unknown. These patients, aged 18 to 65, had recently diagnosed hyperthyroidism lasting under 2 months. The study based diagnoses on clinical symptoms, serum thyroxine and TRAb, thyroid ultrasound and orbital computed tomography. PBMCs were derived from under 13 ml fresh peripheral blood. The data are from a study of T cells in Graves' hyperthyroidism and ophthalmopathy. The CDR3 contains 16 residues. With 5 bases removed from V and 7 bases from J, the gap between germline ends came to 21 bases. Study results and limitations: In validation, the model predicted ophthalmopathy. These predictions came a median 6.5 months before onset.

RNA transcripts provided the source from which TCR beta CDR3 regions were amplified. When the TCR CDR3 underwent first-round RT-PCR, the HTBI primer set was used. Via MiXCR, TCRdb re-called the multiplex PCR reads, giving one row per CDR3 protein. The sample includes roughly 660,000 distinct CDR3 sequences, 17% of them seen just once. The sample consisted of blood. J is TRBJ1-5 and V is TRBV12-3 or TRBV12-4; D perhaps matches TRBD1 (5 bases). The sequence came from a man in his forties or fifties with Graves' hyperthyroidism. CDR3 bases: TGTGCCAGCAGTCCCGTCACCGGGGGGATCCCACAGCCCCAGCATTTT. Protein sequence: CASSPVTGGIPQPQHF.